The next 25 T cell receptor beta chains were all read from a single sample in a study of patients and donors after allogeneic stem cell transplantation (TCRdb year 2020). The library came from RT-PCR. The data were produced on a NextSeq 550. TCRdb cleaned the public reads at Q25 with fastp, built clones with MiXCR and kept in-frame beta chains. When rows share a CDR3 protein, they turn into one entry using the most common DNA and genes. The sample table lists tens of thousands of distinct CDR3 sequences, 5% of them with a count of one. Of the sample, about 2.8% is held by the ten largest clones. Sequences were obtained from blood, either unsorted or a sorted T cell fraction (not recorded which). The receptor set was obtained from a human donor who was either an allogeneic HSCT recipient or a stem cell or donor lymphocyte infusion donor (not recorded which). It is not recorded whose cells these are; they may come from a transplant donor.

This clonotype was observed many times. The CDR3 bases are TGCAGTGCTAGAAACAACAGGCATTCCACAGATACGCAGTATTTT. It codes for CSARNNRHSTDTQYF. V and J are TRBV20-1 and TRBJ2-3, with a tentative D call TRBD1 (5 bases). Trimming pared 2 bases from V and 2 bases from J, leaving 14 bases between. CDR3 length: 15 residues. CDR1 is DFQATT and CDR2 is SNEGSKA in the germline V gene (reference sequence).

This clonotype was observed many times. The rearrangement links TRBV14 to TRBJ1-6; D is unresolved. Trimming shortened V by 0 bases and J by 7 bases, and 7 bases separated the two germline ends. Germline V lookup: CDR1 SGHDN, CDR2 FVKESK. This CDR3 is 14 amino acids long. In DNA, the CDR3 is TGTGCCAGCAGCCAAGAGGCCCAGAATTCACCCCTCCACTTT. Protein sequence: CASSQEAQNSPLHF.

There are many counts of this clonotype. The chain couples TRBV2 to TRBJ1-5, with a weak D call TRBD1 (5 bases). Trimming pared 2 bases from V and 4 bases from J, leaving 9 bases between. CDR3 length: 14 residues. Germline lookup yields CDR1 SNHLY and CDR2 FYNNEI. Here the CDR3 reads CASSEPRGNQPQHF. CDR3 coding DNA: TGTGCCAGCAGTGAACCCCGGGGGAATCAGCCCCAGCATTTT.

This clonotype was detected ten times or more. This rearrangement joins TRBV11-2 to TRBJ2-4; D is perhaps TRBD2 (5 bases). The CDR3 consists of 16 residues. Germline V gene data show CDR1 as SGHAT and CDR2 as FQNNGV. V lost 5 bases, J lost 0 bases, and 14 bases lay in between. The CDR3 is CASSQPEGIAKNIQYF. The CDR3 nucleotides are TGTGCCAGCAGCCAGCCCGAGGGTATAGCCAAAAACATTCAGTACTTC.

This clonotype has at least ten counts. The gene calls are TRBV5-1 and TRBJ2-4; 8 nucleotides agree with TRBD1. The CDR3 runs 14 residues. The V gene's germline CDR1 is SGHRS and CDR2 YFSETQ. After removal of 5 bases from V and 14 bases from J, the junction contained 15 bases not matched to a gene. CDR3 in DNA: TGCGCCAGCAGGTCCGACAGGGGACCTGGACATAAGTACTTC. Translated, it gives CASRSDRGPGHKYF.

Ten or more counts support this clonotype. This rearrangement joins TRBV6-1 to TRBJ2-7; the D gene is possibly TRBD1 (6 bases). From germline, CDR1 is MNHNS and CDR2 SASEGT. This CDR3 region has 13 residues. Trimming cost V 8 bases and J 12 bases, with 23 bases left between them. The CDR3 DNA reads TGTGCCAGCGGGGACACTTTAACAGGTTCGGGGTACTTC. It codes for CASGDTLTGSGYF.

The table lists this clonotype with many counts. The chain carries TRBV20-1 and TRBJ2-7; 10 bases are a match to TRBD1. The CDR3 is 13 residues long. J was trimmed by 2 bases and V by 6 bases; bases with no gene match: 4. Germline V gives CDR1 DFQATT, CDR2 SNEGSKA (reference sequence). CDR3 nucleotide sequence: TGCAGTGCCATTGGACAGGGGGCCTACGAGCAGTACTTC. This codes for CSAIGQGAYEQYF.

This clonotype was counted between two and nine times. V is TRBV30 and J is TRBJ2-1, with D perhaps matching TRBD2 (6 bases). Germline V gives CDR1 GTSNPN, CDR2 SVGIG (reference sequence). The CDR3 covers 11 residues. The CDR3, as DNA: TGTGGACAGAGGACTAACAATGAGCAGTTCTTC. This gives the protein CGQRTNNEQFF.

This clonotype was detected ten times or more. The chain is built from TRBV27 and TRBJ1-3, with unresolved D. The CDR3 spans 16 residues. V dropped 6 bases and J dropped 0 bases, with 15 bases sitting between them. Germline CDR1 reads MNHEY; CDR2 reads SMNVEV (reference sequence). CDR3 amino acids: CASSRVGGNSGNTIYF. CDR3 sequence (DNA): TGTGCCAGCAGCAGAGTAGGAGGGAACTCTGGAAACACCATATATTTT.

In its sample, this clonotype was seen many times. V is TRBV5-1 and J is TRBJ1-4; TRBD1 aligns across 9 bases. This CDR3 has 17 residues. Germline-derived CDR1 and CDR2 are SGHRS and YFSETQ. J was trimmed by 3 bases and V by 2 bases; bases with no gene match: 8. The CDR3 protein is CASSLSFGQGSNEKLFF. DNA of the CDR3: TGCGCCAGCAGCTTATCCTTTGGACAGGGGTCTAATGAAAAACTGTTTTTT.

Concerning this clonotype itself: A much larger clone differs from this one at a single base, so this may be a read error. The chain couples TRBV7-9 to TRBJ2-1; no definite D call. CDR1 SEHNR and CDR2 FQNEAQ come from the germline V gene (reference sequence). Between the trimmed V and J ends, which lost 4 bases and 3 bases, there was a span of 7 bases. The CDR3 length is 13 residues. The chain's CDR3 is CASSYQDYNEQFF. The CDR3 DNA is TGTGCCAGCAGCTACCAGGACTACAATGAGCAGTTCTTC.

This clonotype was counted at least ten times. This sequence joins TRBV18 and TRBJ1-6, with TRBD1 as a possible D gene (5 bases). CDR3 length equals 14 residues. Trimming shortened V by 6 bases and J by 8 bases, and 14 bases separated the two germline ends. The germline V gene has CDR1 KGHSH and CDR2 LQKENI. CDR3 sequence reads: CASSLTQGDSPLHF. In nucleotides, the CDR3 is TGTGCCAGCTCCTTGACCCAGGGTGATTCACCCCTCCACTTT.

This clonotype was detected ten times or more. This chain uses TRBV3-1 with TRBJ2-5, with D possibly TRBD1 on 6 matching bases. CDR1 and CDR2 from the germline V gene are LGHDT and YNNKEL (reference sequence). V was clipped by 4 bases and J by 5 bases, with 14 bases between them. There are 14 residues in the CDR3. In DNA, the CDR3 is TGTGCCAGCAGCCTATCGACAGGCGTGGAGACCCAGTACTTC. Translation: CASSLSTGVETQYF.

The V call is TRBV2, the J call TRBJ2-3; D is uncertain. CDR3 length: 13 residues. The germline V and J ends were trimmed by 7 bases and 1 base, with 9 bases remaining between them. Germline-derived CDR1 and CDR2 are SNHLY and FYNNEI. Here the CDR3 reads CASNTDGTDTQYF. CDR3 DNA sequence: TGTGCCAGCAATACCGACGGCACAGATACGCAGTATTTT.

In its sample, this clonotype was seen many times. V usage is TRBV20-1 and J usage is TRBJ2-3; no clear D gene. The CDR3 spans 15 residues. The ends were cut back, 0 bases at V and 0 bases at J, with 10 bases in the middle. CDR1 DFQATT and CDR2 SNEGSKA come from the germline V gene (reference sequence). CDR3 residues: CSARDRVLSTDTQYF. The CDR3, as DNA: TGCAGTGCTAGAGACAGAGTTCTGAGCACAGATACGCAGTATTTT.

This clonotype was observed many times. The rearrangement joins TRBV28 to TRBJ2-1; D gene unclear. The CDR3 contains 12 residues. V lost 6 bases to trimming and J lost 6 bases, with 9 bases between them. Germline CDR1 reads MDHEN; CDR2 reads SYDVKM. The CDR3 protein is CASRFHPNEQFF. CDR3 DNA sequence: TGTGCCAGCAGATTTCATCCCAATGAGCAGTTCTTC.

This clonotype appeared many times. The V gene is TRBV12-3 or TRBV12-4, the J gene TRBJ1-1, with TRBD1 as a possible D gene (6 bases). V was shortened by 6 bases and J by 3 bases, with 14 bases between the two germline ends. This CDR3 is 14 amino acids long. The CDR3, as DNA: TGTGCCAGCAGCTCACAGGGTACGGACACTGAAGCTTTCTTT. It yields the protein CASSSQGTDTEAFF.

CDR3 sequence (DNA): TGTGCCAGCAGCATGTTATTGGGGGGAATGGTGCTGTTTTTT. Translating gives CASSMLLGGMVLFF. The V call is TRBV28, the J call TRBJ2-2; TRBD2 is a possible D gene (6 bases). V gave up 6 bases and J gave up 13 bases, with 21 bases separating them. CDR3 length equals 14 residues. Germline CDR1 MDHEN, CDR2 SYDVKM.

The V gene is TRBV19, the J gene TRBJ1-2, with D uncertain. Germline loops: CDR1 LNHDA, CDR2 SQIVND (reference sequence). The CDR3 has 14 residues. The ends were cut back, 8 bases at V and 2 bases at J, with 15 bases in the middle. The CDR3 spells CASQYASRNYGYTF. CDR3 in DNA: TGTGCCAGTCAGTATGCGTCGAGGAACTATGGCTACACCTTC.

This clonotype was counted at least ten times. This rearrangement joins TRBV6-6 to TRBJ2-7; D not certain. Per the germline V gene, CDR1 is MNHNY and CDR2 is SVGAGI (reference sequence). Deletions cut 0 bases from V and 6 bases from J, with 9 bases between. The length of the CDR3 is 13 residues. For the CDR3, the DNA is TGTGCCAGCAGTTACTCAACGGGTCCCGAGCAGTACTTC. It codes for CASSYSTGPEQYF.

This clonotype was counted ten times or more. The CDR3 nucleotides read TGTGCCAGCAGCCTCCTTATCCCTCGGCGTGGTGGATCCTACAATGAGCAGTTCTTC. It codes for CASSLLIPRRGGSYNEQFF. The V and J genes are TRBV3-1 and TRBJ2-1; D not resolved. V lost 4 bases and J lost 1, with 23 bases in between. Germline V gives CDR1 LGHDT, CDR2 YNNKEL (reference sequence). CDR3 length equals 19 residues.

In this sample, this clonotype turned up a few times. J is TRBJ1-1 and V is TRBV3-1, with D tentatively TRBD1 (6 bases). Trimming took 1 base from V and 3 from J, leaving 12 bases between them. The CDR3 is 15 amino acids. Germline V gene lookup returns CDR1 LGHDT and CDR2 YNNKEL (reference sequence). CDR3 loop: CASSQGAGADTEAFF. The CDR3 DNA reads TGTGCCAGCAGCCAAGGGGCAGGGGCGGACACTGAAGCTTTCTTT.

CDR3 sequence reads: CASSVAVTGPGGTIYF. As DNA, the CDR3 is TGTGCCAGCAGCGTAGCGGTGACAGGGCCGGGAGGCACCATATATTTT. The chain is built from TRBV9 and TRBJ1-3; 7 nucleotides agree with TRBD1. The V and J ends lost 0 bases and 9 bases, in that order; junction bases with no gene match: 12. Germline V gene sequence: CDR1 SGDLS, CDR2 YYNGEE. This CDR3 has 16 amino acids.

This clonotype turned up a few times. The CDR3 protein is CASSDFPTGGRSPLHF. The CDR3 coding sequence is TGTGCCAGCAGTGATTTCCCGACAGGGGGCAGGTCACCCCTCCACTTT. This chain links TRBV6-1 with TRBJ1-6; TRBD1 aligns across 10 bases. Trimming removed 3 bases from V and 10 bases from J; junction bases left unmatched: 9. From germline, CDR1 is MNHNS and CDR2 SASEGT. There are 16 residues in the CDR3.

At least ten counts were recorded for this clonotype. The chain links TRBV18 to TRBJ1-4; D remains ambiguous. V gave up 3 bases and J gave up 6 bases, with 11 bases separating them. Germline values: CDR1 KGHSH, CDR2 LQKENI. The CDR3 covers 14 residues. The CDR3 loop is CASSPGWRDEKLFF. The DNA for the CDR3 is TGTGCCAGCTCACCGGGATGGAGAGATGAAAAACTGTTTTTT.